The 19 T cell receptor beta chains given below trace back to one sample, sequenced in a study of shared clonotypes between healthy human individuals. Naive CD8 cells lacked CD45RO and underwent positive selection for CCR7, leaving out terminally differentiated effector memory CD45RA+ cells. Sequencing was performed with immunoSEQ multiplex PCR; in TCRdb, only in-frame clones are kept and a portion is missing. Of about 2.2 million clones listed, 85% to 95% are singletons. The specimen sequenced was naive CD8+ T cells from PBMCs. Receptors were obtained from a man aged 18 to 30 in good health. Some clones in this sample may be carry-over from other donors' samples.

The chain combines TRBV12-5 with TRBJ2-1, with unresolved D. CDR1 is LGHNT, CDR2 FRNRAP, per germline. The V gene lost 2 bases and the J gene lost 5 bases, with 7 bases spanning the gap. The CDR3 extends over 13 amino acids. CDR3 bases: TGTGCTAGTGGTTTGTCGGGTCACAATGAGCAGTTCTTC. This encodes CASGLSGHNEQFF.

V gene TRBV28 combines with J gene TRBJ1-1; a possible D gene is TRBD1 (5 bases). V lost 4 bases, J lost 4 bases, and 13 bases lay in between. The CDR3 totals 14 residues. CDR1 is MDHEN and CDR2 is SYDVKM in the germline V gene. The chain's CDR3 is CASSYDPGSTEAFF. For the CDR3, the DNA is TGTGCCAGCAGTTACGACCCAGGGAGCACTGAAGCTTTCTTT. The whole variable domain, remainder taken from reference TRBV28 and TRBJ1-1, is DVKVTQSSRYLVKRTGEKVFLECVQDMDHENMFWYRQDPGLGLRLIYFSYDVKMKEKGDIPEGYSVSREKKERFSLILESASTNQTSMYLCASSYDPGSTEAFFGQGTRLTVV.

The chain joins TRBV27 to TRBJ1-2; possibly TRBD1 for D (6 bases). Germline V gene lookup returns CDR1 MNHEY and CDR2 SMNVEV (reference sequence). Deletions cut 3 bases from V and 8 bases from J, with 19 bases between. The CDR3 runs to 15 residues. The CDR3 is CASSFTGGGRRGYTF. CDR3 sequence (DNA): TGTGCCAGCAGTTTTACGGGCGGGGGGCGACGGGGCTACACCTTC.

This clone was detected only once. This CDR3 reads CASSSPRRGKISNQPQHF. In DNA form, the CDR3 reads TGTGCCAGCAGCTCCCCCCGGCGGGGGAAGATTAGCAATCAGCCCCAGCATTTT. V is TRBV7-2 and J is TRBJ1-5, with D possibly TRBD1 on 5 matching bases. The CDR3 runs to 18 residues. From germline, CDR1 is SGHTA and CDR2 FQGNSA. Trimming removed 4 bases from V and 0 bases from J, with 19 bases in between.

The rearrangement uses TRBV4-1 and TRBJ2-2, with D unclear. The CDR3 covers 16 residues. Germline CDR1 MGHRA, CDR2 YSYEKL. V lost 0 bases, J lost 1 base, and 9 bases lay in between. The CDR3 protein is CASSQEMALNTGELFF. CDR3 coding DNA: TGCGCCAGCAGCCAAGAAATGGCACTGAACACCGGGGAGCTGTTTTTT.

This CDR3 reads CASSFNARGSSTDTQYF. The CDR3 DNA sequence: TGTGCCAGCAGCTTCAACGCCAGGGGGTCCTCCACAGATACGCAGTATTTT. This chain links TRBV7-9 with TRBJ2-3; 7 bases fit TRBD1. Trimming cost V 3 bases and J 2 bases; bases outside gene matches: 11. Germline loops: CDR1 SEHNR, CDR2 FQNEAQ (reference sequence). The CDR3 totals 17 residues.

V and J are TRBV5-1 and TRBJ2-7, with TRBD2 identical over 7 bases. CDR1 and CDR2 from the germline V gene are SGHRS and YFSETQ. This CDR3 contains 15 residues. V dropped 2 bases and J dropped 0; count of bases not matched to a gene: 5. The CDR3 sequence: CASSFIAGSSYEQYF. The CDR3 coding sequence is TGCGCCAGCAGCTTCATAGCGGGTAGCTCCTACGAGCAGTACTTC.

V gene TRBV27 combines with J gene TRBJ2-7; D is ambiguous. CDR3 length equals 10 residues. The V gene lost 0 bases and the J gene lost 9 bases, with 3 bases spanning the gap. The germline V gene encodes CDR1 MNHEY and CDR2 SMNVEV (reference sequence). CDR3 in DNA: TGTGCCAGCAGTTTATCGGGGCAGTACTTC. This translates into CASSLSGQYF.

The chain links TRBV25-1 to TRBJ1-1, with D tentatively TRBD1 (6 bases). The V gene's germline CDR1 is MGHDK and CDR2 SYGVNS. Trimming took 6 bases from V and 5 from J, leaving 13 bases between them. This CDR3 comprises 13 residues. CDR3 bases: TGTGCCAGCAGCAACAGGGTGCTAACTGAAGCTTTCTTT. It codes for CASSNRVLTEAFF.

The chain employs TRBV9 and TRBJ1-2; 7 bases fit TRBD1. Per germline, CDR1 SGDLS and CDR2 YYNGEE. The CDR3 totals 14 residues. The V gene end was trimmed by 4 bases and the J gene end by 4 bases; junction bases not matched to a gene: 7. The CDR3 region is CASSPRDSFYGYTF. The DNA for the CDR3 is TGTGCCAGCAGCCCCCGGGACAGCTTCTATGGCTACACCTTC.

The V gene is TRBV15, the J gene TRBJ1-1; possibly TRBD1 for D (6 bases). The CDR3 runs to 12 residues. V lost 0 bases, J lost 7 bases, and 6 bases lay in between. The V gene's germline CDR1 is LNHNV and CDR2 YYDKDF (reference sequence). This CDR3 is CATSREDSEAFF. The CDR3 coding sequence is TGTGCCACCAGCAGAGAGGACAGTGAAGCTTTCTTT.

CDR3 in amino acids: CASSFGVYGYTF. The DNA for the CDR3 is TGTGCCAGCAGCTTCGGCGTCTATGGCTACACCTTC. The chain employs TRBV7-9 and TRBJ1-2; no clear D gene. V lost 3 bases and J lost 4, with 6 bases in between. Germline CDR1 and CDR2: SEHNR and FQNEAQ (reference sequence). CDR3 length: 12 residues.

The gene calls are TRBV4-1 and TRBJ2-3, with TRBD2 matching 7 bases. This CDR3 comprises 16 residues. The V gene end was trimmed by 4 bases and the J gene end by 4 bases; junction bases not matched to a gene: 11. Germline V CDR1 and CDR2: MGHRA, YSYEKL. The DNA for the CDR3 is TGCGCCAGCAGCCCGCGGGAGTCCCTTAGGGCAGATACGCAGTATTTT. Its translation: CASSPRESLRADTQYF.

This clone was observed a single time. The rearrangement uses TRBV27 and TRBJ2-5; 7 bases are a match to TRBD1. The ends lost 4 bases at V and 2 bases at J; junction bases unmatched: 10. The germline V gene has CDR1 MNHEY and CDR2 SMNVEV (reference sequence). The CDR3 extends over 16 amino acids. CDR3 bases: TGTGCCAGCAGTTCCCCTGAGGCCAGGGGGCAAGAGACCCAGTACTTC. Translation: CASSSPEARGQETQYF.

The chain links TRBV9 to TRBJ2-1; tentatively, D is TRBD1 (5 bases). Germline CDR1 is SGDLS and CDR2 is YYNGEE. CDR3 length: 17 residues. With 0 bases removed from V and 0 bases from J, the gap between germline ends came to 13 bases. CDR3: CASSVEKTVASYNEQFF. In DNA form, the CDR3 reads TGTGCCAGCAGCGTAGAGAAGACAGTTGCCTCCTACAATGAGCAGTTCTTC.

V is TRBV5-6 and J is TRBJ1-2; D ambiguous. The CDR3 contains 15 residues. The germline V gene has CDR1 SGHDT and CDR2 YYEEEE. V lost 4 bases and J lost 7, with 20 bases in between. CDR3 DNA: TGTGCCAGCAGCACCGAGTCGAATCCCTGGGCTGGCTACACCTTC. It codes for CASSTESNPWAGYTF.

This clone was counted once. CDR3 residues: CAWETGQGYEQYF. CDR3 nucleotides: TGTGCCTGGGAGACGGGACAGGGATACGAGCAGTACTTC. V and J are TRBV30 and TRBJ2-7, with 9 positions matching TRBD1. This CDR3 is 13 amino acids long. Germline assignment: CDR1 GTSNPN and CDR2 SVGIG (reference sequence). The V gene end was trimmed by 5 bases and the J gene end by 4 bases; junction bases not matched to a gene: 6.

The V and J genes are TRBV9 and TRBJ2-7, with 10 bases matching TRBD1. The CDR3 is made up of 17 amino acids. The J segment lost 1 base and the V segment lost 4 bases, leaving 11 bases of the junction unmatched. The germline gives CDR1 SGDLS, CDR2 YYNGEE. The CDR3 coding sequence is TGTGCCAGCAGCCCGCCCCGCCGGGGACAGGGGTCCTACGAGCAGTACTTC. Translating gives CASSPPRRGQGSYEQYF.

As regards this clone: Different DNA sequences within this sample yield the same CDR3. The chain uses TRBV9 and TRBJ2-3; the match to TRBD2 covers 11 bases. The germline V gene encodes CDR1 SGDLS and CDR2 YYNGEE. J gave up 1 base and V 3 bases, and 1 base lay outside the gene matches. This CDR3 region has 15 residues. The CDR3 loop reads CASSAGLAGTDTQYF. The CDR3 region has the DNA TGTGCCAGCAGCGCGGGACTAGCGGGCACAGATACGCAGTATTTT.